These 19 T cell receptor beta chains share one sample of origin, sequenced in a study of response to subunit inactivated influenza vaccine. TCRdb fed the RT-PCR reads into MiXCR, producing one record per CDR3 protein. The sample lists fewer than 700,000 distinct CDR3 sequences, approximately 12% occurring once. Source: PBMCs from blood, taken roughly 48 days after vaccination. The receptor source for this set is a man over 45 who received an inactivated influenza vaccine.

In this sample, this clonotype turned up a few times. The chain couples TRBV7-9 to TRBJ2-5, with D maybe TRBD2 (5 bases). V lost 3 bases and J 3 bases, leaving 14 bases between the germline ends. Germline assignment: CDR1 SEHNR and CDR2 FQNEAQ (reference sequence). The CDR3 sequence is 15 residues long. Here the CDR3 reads CASSFFGGPEETQYF. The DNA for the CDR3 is TGTGCCAGCAGCTTTTTTGGCGGGCCAGAAGAGACCCAGTACTTC.

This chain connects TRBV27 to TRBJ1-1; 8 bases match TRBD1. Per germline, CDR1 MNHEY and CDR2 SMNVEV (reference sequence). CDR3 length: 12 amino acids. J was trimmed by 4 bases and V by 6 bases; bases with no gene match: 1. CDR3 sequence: CASSQGATEAFF. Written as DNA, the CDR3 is TGTGCCAGCAGCCAGGGGGCCACTGAAGCTTTCTTT.

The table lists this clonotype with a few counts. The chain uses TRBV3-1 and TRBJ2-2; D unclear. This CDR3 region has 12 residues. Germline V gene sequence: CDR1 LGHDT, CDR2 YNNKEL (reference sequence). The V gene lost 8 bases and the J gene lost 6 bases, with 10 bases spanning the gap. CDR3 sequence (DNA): TGTGCCAGCGGTGATGGCGCCGGGGAGCTGTTTTTT. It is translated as CASGDGAGELFF. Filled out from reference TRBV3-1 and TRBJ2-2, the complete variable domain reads DTAVSQTPKYLVTQMGNDKSIKCEQNLGHDTMYWYKQDSKKFLKIMFSYNNKELIINETVPNRFSPKSPDKAHLNLHINSLELGDSAVYFCASGDGAGELFFGEGSRLTVL.

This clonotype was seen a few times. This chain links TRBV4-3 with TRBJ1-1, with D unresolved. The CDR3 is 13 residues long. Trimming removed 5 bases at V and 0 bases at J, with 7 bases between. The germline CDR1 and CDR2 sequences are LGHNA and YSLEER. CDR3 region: CASSYNVNTEAFF. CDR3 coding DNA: TGCGCCAGCAGCTATAACGTGAACACTGAAGCTTTCTTT.

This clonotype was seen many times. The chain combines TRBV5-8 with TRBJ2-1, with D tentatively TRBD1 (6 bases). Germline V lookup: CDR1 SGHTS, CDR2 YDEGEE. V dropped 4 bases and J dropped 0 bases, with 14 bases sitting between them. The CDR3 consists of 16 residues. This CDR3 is CASSLVGQSSYNEQFF. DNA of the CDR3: TGTGCCAGCAGCCTGGTGGGACAAAGCTCCTACAATGAGCAGTTCTTC. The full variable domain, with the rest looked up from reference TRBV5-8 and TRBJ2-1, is EAGVTQSPTHLIKTRGQQATLRCSPISGHTSVYWYQQALGLGLQFLLWYDEGEERNRGNFPPRFSGRQFPNYSSELNVNALELEDSALYLCASSLVGQSSYNEQFFGPGTRLTVL.

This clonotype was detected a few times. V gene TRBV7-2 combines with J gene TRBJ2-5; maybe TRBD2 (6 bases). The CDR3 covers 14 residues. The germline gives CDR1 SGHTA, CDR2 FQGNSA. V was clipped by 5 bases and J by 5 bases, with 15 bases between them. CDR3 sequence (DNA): TGTGCCAGCAGCCCGGGACTCCTGGGGGAGACCCAGTACTTC. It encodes CASSPGLLGETQYF.

The CDR3 loop is CAGSTGLQETQYF. The CDR3 region has the DNA TGTGCCGGATCGACAGGGCTCCAAGAGACCCAGTACTTC. The chain carries TRBV2 and TRBJ2-5; 7 nucleotides match TRBD1. The germline CDR1 and CDR2 sequences are SNHLY and FYNNEI. V lost 11 bases to trimming and J lost 1 base; unmatched junction nucleotides: 7. CDR3 length: 13 amino acids.

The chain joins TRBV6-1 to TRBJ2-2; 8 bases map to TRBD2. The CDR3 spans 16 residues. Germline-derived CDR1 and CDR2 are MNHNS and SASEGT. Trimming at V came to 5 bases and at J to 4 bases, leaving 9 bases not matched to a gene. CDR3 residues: CASSPQPGGTTGELFF. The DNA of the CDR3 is TGTGCCAGCAGTCCACAACCGGGGGGGACCACCGGGGAGCTGTTTTTT.

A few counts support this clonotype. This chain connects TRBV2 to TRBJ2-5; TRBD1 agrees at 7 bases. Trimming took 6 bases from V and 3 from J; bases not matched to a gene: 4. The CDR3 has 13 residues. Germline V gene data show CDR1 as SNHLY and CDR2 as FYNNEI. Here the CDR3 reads CASRTGLKETQYF. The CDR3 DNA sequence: TGTGCCAGCAGGACAGGGCTGAAAGAGACCCAGTACTTC.

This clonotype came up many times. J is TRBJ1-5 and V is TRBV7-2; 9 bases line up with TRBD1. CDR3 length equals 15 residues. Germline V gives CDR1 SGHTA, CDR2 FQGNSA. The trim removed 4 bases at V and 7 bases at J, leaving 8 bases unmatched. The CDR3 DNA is TGTGCCAGCAGCTCCTGGACAGGGGTCCACCAGCCCCAGCATTTT. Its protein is CASSSWTGVHQPQHF.

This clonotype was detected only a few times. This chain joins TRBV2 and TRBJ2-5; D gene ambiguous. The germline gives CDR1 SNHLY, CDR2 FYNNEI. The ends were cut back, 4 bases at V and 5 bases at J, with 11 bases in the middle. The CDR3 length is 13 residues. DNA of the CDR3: TGTGCCAGCAGTGTTGAAGCGCGGGAGACCCAGTACTTC. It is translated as CASSVEARETQYF.

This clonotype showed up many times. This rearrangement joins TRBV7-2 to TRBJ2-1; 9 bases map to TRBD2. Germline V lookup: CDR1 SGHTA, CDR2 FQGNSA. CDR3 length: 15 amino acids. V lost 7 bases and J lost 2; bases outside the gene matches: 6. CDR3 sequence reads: CASNLGLAPYNEQFF. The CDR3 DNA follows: TGTGCCAGCAACCTAGGACTAGCGCCCTACAATGAGCAGTTCTTC.

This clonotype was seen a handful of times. The CDR3: CASSQVGSGSRYEQYF. DNA of the CDR3: TGCGCCAGCAGCCAAGTAGGAAGCGGGAGTAGGTACGAGCAGTACTTC. This chain links TRBV4-1 with TRBJ2-7; 8 nucleotides agree with TRBD2. The CDR3 is 16 residues long. Germline V lookup: CDR1 MGHRA, CDR2 YSYEKL. V lost 1 base and J lost 4; bases outside the gene matches: 9.

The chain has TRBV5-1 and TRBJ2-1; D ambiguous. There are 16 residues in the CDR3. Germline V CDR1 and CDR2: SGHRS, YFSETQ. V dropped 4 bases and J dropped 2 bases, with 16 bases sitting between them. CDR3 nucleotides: TGCGCCAGCAGCGCTCGAGAGATAAGTCCCTACAATGAGCAGTTCTTC. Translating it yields CASSAREISPYNEQFF.

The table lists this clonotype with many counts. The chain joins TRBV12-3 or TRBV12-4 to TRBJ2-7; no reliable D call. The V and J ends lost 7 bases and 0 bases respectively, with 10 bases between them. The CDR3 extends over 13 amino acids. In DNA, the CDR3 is TGTGCCAGCACCGGAAGTAGCTCCTACGAGCAGTACTTC. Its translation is CASTGSSSYEQYF.

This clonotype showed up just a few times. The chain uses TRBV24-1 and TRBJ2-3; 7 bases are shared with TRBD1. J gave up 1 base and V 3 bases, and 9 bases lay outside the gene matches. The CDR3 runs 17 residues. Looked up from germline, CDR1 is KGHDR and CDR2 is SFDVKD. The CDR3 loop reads CATSDLWTGEGTDTQYF. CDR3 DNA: TGTGCCACCAGTGATCTCTGGACAGGAGAGGGCACAGATACGCAGTATTTT.

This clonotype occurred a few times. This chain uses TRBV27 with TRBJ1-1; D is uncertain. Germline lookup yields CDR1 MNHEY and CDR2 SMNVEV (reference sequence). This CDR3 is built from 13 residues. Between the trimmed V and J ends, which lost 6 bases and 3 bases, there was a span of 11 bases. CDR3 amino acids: CASRLVTYTEAFF. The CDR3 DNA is TGTGCCAGCAGATTAGTGACGTACACTGAAGCTTTCTTT.

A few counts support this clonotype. CDR3: CSAPRMGSRTPYGYTF. CDR3 nucleotide sequence: TGCAGTGCTCCCCGGATGGGCAGCCGGACCCCCTATGGCTACACCTTC. J is TRBJ1-2 and V is TRBV20-1; D is uncertain. The V gene lost 5 bases and the J gene lost 4 bases, with 23 bases spanning the gap. Germline CDR1 reads DFQATT; CDR2 reads SNEGSKA (reference sequence). CDR3 size: 16 residues.

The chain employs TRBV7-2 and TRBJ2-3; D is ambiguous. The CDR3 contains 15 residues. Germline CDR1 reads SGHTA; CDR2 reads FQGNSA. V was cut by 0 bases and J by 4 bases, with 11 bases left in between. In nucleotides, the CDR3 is TGTGCCAGCAGCTTAGCGTCAATGGGGTCAGATACGCAGTATTTT. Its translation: CASSLASMGSDTQYF.